These 5 T cell receptor beta chains came from one sample sequenced in a study of cytomegalovirus exposure and HLA in healthy donors. Primers: 60 Vbeta forward and 13 Jbeta reverse. Libraries were prepared by immunoSEQ multiplex PCR; TCRdb keeps only in-frame clonotypes and omits some of them. The repertoire holds tens of thousands of clones, with roughly 80% as singletons. Source material: PBMCs. These receptors were taken from a middle-aged man in good health and CMV-seronegative.

V and J are TRBV28 and TRBJ1-5, with 9 bases aligning to TRBD1. J was trimmed by 5 bases and V by 5 bases; bases with no gene match: 7. The CDR3 consists of 15 residues. Germline CDR1 reads MDHEN; CDR2 reads SYDVKM. This CDR3 reads CASSAEGQGHQPQHF. CDR3 in DNA: TGTGCCAGCAGTGCCGAGGGACAGGGCCATCAGCCCCAGCATTTT.

The genes are TRBV6-5 and TRBJ1-1; D is undetermined. The V gene's germline CDR1 is MNHEY and CDR2 SVGAGI. V was clipped by 4 bases and J by 1 base, with 10 bases between them. The CDR3 runs to 14 residues. CDR3 protein: CASSSRLKNTEAFF. DNA of the CDR3: TGTGCCAGCAGTTCTAGACTGAAGAACACTGAAGCTTTCTTT.

This chain joins TRBV5-6 and TRBJ2-7; 11 positions agree with TRBD2. The junction had 7 bases not matched to a gene; V was cut back by 2 bases and J by 0 bases. The CDR3 totals 17 residues. The germline CDR1 and CDR2 sequences are SGHDT and YYEEEE. The CDR3 bases are TGTGCCAGCAGCTTTGGACTAGCGGGTCTTACCTCCTACGAGCAGTACTTC. Its translation is CASSFGLAGLTSYEQYF.

Notes on this clone: A junction end diverges from the germline sequence, so it may reflect a read error. The chain uses TRBV20-1 and TRBJ1-2; D call uncertain. The germline gives CDR1 DFQATT, CDR2 SNEGSKA (reference sequence). The CDR3 has 11 amino acids. CDR3 nucleotide sequence: TGCAGTGCTGACTCAGCCACCCGCTACACCTTT. It translates to CSADSATRYTF.

The chain has TRBV6-6 and TRBJ2-7, with 7 bases that match TRBD1. V was pared by 5 bases and J by 5 bases, with 6 bases of the junction left unmatched. Germline V gene sequence: CDR1 MNHNY, CDR2 SVGAGI (reference sequence). The CDR3 extends over 13 amino acids. The CDR3 loop reads CASSATGANEQYF. Written as DNA, the CDR3 is TGTGCCAGCAGTGCCACAGGGGCTAACGAGCAGTACTTC.